Below, 5 T cell receptor beta chains from the same sample are listed, as sequenced in a study of T cell repertoires in cytomegalovirus infection. Via MiXCR, TCRdb re-called the reads, giving one row per CDR3 protein. The sample consists of almost 550,000 distinct CDR3 sequences, 16% of them appearing once. Sequenced sample: CD8+ T cells from PBMCs. Receptors were obtained from a human donor in good health (CMV status not recorded). Some clones in this sample may be carry-over from other donors' samples.

This clonotype was seen ten or more times. This chain links TRBV28 with TRBJ2-7; 9 bases are shared with TRBD2. The CDR3 has 15 residues. With V trimmed by 1 base and J by 5 bases, 6 bases remained unmatched. Germline assignment: CDR1 MDHEN and CDR2 SYDVKM. CDR3 region: CASSLFSSGTNEQYF. The CDR3 bases are TGTGCCAGCAGTTTATTCTCTAGCGGGACTAACGAGCAGTACTTC. The whole variable domain, remainder taken from reference TRBV28 and TRBJ2-7, is DVKVTQSSRYLVKRTGEKVFLECVQDMDHENMFWYRQDPGLGLRLIYFSYDVKMKEKGDIPEGYSVSREKKERFSLILESASTNQTSMYLCASSLFSSGTNEQYFGPGTRLTVT.

This clonotype has a count of ten or more. V usage is TRBV12-5 and J usage is TRBJ2-5; 13 nucleotides agree with TRBD2. Germline lookup yields CDR1 LGHNT and CDR2 FRNRAP. CDR3 size: 16 residues. The V gene end was trimmed by 5 bases and the J gene end by 0 bases; junction bases not matched to a gene: 3. DNA for the CDR3: TGTGCTAGTGGTGGACTAGCGGGGGAGTACCAAGAGACCCAGTACTTC. Amino acid sequence: CASGGLAGEYQETQYF.

This clonotype was seen only a few times. J is TRBJ1-1 and V is TRBV19; TRBD1 might be the D (6 bases). The CDR3 extends over 12 amino acids. Trimming removed 3 bases from V and 4 bases from J, with 6 bases in between. Germline values: CDR1 LNHDA, CDR2 SQIVND (reference sequence). The chain's CDR3 is CASSIRGTEAFF. CDR3 DNA: TGTGCCAGTAGTATCAGGGGCACTGAAGCTTTCTTT.

The V and J genes are TRBV15 and TRBJ2-7; no definite D call. The CDR3 covers 16 residues. Trimming left V 1 base short and J 0 bases short, with 13 bases between. Germline CDR1 and CDR2: LNHNV and YYDKDF (reference sequence). Here the CDR3 DNA reads TGTGCCACCAGCAGAGGGGAAAGGTACCTCTCCTACGAGCAGTACTTC. It encodes CATSRGERYLSYEQYF.

The chain joins TRBV10-3 to TRBJ1-2; 7 nucleotides match TRBD1. V lost 6 bases and J lost 4; bases outside the gene matches: 8. CDR1 and CDR2 from the germline V gene are ENHRY and SYGVKD. This CDR3 contains 14 residues. The CDR3 DNA is TGTGCCATCAGCGGCGGGCAGGGGGGCTATGGCTACACCTTC. Its translation is CAISGGQGGYGYTF.